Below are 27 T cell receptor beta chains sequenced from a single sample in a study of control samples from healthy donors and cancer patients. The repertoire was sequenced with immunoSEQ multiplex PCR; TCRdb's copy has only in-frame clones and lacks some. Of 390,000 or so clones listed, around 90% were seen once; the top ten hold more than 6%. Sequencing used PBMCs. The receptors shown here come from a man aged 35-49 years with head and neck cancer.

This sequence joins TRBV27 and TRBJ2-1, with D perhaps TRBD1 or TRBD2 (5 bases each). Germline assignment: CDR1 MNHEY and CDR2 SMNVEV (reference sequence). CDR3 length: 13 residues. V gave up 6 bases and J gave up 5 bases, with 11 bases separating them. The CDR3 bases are TGTGCCAGCAGCACCGGGACCCACAATGAGCAGTTCTTC. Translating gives CASSTGTHNEQFF.

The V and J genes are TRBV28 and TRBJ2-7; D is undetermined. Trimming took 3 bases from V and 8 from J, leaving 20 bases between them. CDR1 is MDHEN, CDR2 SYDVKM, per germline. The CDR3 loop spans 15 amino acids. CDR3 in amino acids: CASSFVALHYFQQYF. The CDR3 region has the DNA TGTGCCAGCAGTTTTGTTGCGCTACACTACTTCCAGCAGTACTTC.

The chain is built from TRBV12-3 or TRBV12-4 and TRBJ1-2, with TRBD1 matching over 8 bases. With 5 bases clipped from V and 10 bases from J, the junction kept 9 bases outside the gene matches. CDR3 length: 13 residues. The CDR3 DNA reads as TGTGCCAGCAGTAGACAGGGGCGGTTGGACTACACCTTC. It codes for CASSRQGRLDYTF.

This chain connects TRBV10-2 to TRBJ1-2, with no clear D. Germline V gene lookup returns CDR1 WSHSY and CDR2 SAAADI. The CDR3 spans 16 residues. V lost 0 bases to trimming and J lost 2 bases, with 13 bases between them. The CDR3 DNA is TGCGCCAGCAGTGAGTCGAACAGCAGATACAACTATGGCTACACCTTC. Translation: CASSESNSRYNYGYTF.

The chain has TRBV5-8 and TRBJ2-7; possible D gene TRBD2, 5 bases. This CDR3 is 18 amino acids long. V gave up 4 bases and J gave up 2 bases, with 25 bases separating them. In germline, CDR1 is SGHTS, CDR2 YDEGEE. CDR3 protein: CASSAPILEGRAAYEQYF. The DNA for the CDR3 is TGTGCCAGCAGCGCTCCGATTCTAGAGGGTAGAGCGGCCTACGAGCAGTACTTC.

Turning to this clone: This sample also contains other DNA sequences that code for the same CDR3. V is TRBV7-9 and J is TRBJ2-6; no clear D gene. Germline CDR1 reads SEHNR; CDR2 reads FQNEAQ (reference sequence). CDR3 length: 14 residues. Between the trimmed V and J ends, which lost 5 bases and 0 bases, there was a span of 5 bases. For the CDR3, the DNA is TGTGCCAGCAGCCTGAGCTCTGGGGCCAACGTCCTGACTTTC. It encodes CASSLSSGANVLTF.

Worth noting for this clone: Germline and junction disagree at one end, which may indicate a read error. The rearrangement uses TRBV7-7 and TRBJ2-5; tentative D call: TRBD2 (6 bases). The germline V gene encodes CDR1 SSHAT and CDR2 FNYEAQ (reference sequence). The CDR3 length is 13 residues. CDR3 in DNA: TGTGCTAGCAGCCTCTGGGGGGAGGAGACCCAGTACTTC. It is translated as CASSLWGEETQYF.

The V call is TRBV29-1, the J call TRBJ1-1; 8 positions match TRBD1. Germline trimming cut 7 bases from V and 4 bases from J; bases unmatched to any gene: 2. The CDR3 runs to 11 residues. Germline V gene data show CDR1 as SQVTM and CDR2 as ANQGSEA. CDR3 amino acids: CSGTGGTEAFF. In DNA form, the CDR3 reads TGCAGCGGAACAGGGGGCACTGAAGCTTTCTTT.

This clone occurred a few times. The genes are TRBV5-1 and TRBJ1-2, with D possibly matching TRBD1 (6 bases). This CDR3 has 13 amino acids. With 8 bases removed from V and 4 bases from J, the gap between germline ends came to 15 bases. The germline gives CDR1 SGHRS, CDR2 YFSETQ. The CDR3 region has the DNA TGCGCCAGTTCTTACAGGGTTGGCTATGGCTACACCTTC. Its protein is CASSYRVGYGYTF. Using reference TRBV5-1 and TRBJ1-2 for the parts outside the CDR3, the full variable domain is KAGVTQTPRYLIKTRGQQVTLSCSPISGHRSVSWYQQTPGQGLQFLFEYFSETQRNKGNFPGRFSGRQFSNSRSEMNVSTLELGDSALYLCASSYRVGYGYTFGSGTRLTVV.

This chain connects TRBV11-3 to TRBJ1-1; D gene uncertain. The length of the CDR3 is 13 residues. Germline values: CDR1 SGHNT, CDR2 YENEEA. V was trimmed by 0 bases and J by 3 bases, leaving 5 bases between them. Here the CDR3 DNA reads TGTGCCAGCAGCTTAGAGTCCCACACTGAAGCTTTCTTT. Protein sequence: CASSLESHTEAFF. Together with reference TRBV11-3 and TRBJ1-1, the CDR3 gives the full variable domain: EAGVVQSPRYKIIEKKQPVAFWCNPISGHNTLYWYLQNLGQGPELLIRYENEEAVDDSQLPKDRFSAERLKGVDSTLKIQPAELGDSAVYLCASSLESHTEAFFGQGTRLTVV.

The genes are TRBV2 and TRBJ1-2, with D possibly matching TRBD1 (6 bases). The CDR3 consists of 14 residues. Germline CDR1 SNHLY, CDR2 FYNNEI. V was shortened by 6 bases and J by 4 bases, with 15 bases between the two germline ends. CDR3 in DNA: TGTGCCAGCAGCGATACAGGGTTCTTCTATGGCTACACCTTC. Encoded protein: CASSDTGFFYGYTF.

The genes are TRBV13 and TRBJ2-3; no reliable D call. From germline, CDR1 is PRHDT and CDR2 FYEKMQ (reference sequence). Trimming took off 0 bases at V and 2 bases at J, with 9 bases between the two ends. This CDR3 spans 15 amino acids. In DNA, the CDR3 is TGTGCCAGCAGCTTAGGGTCAGCGCCCACAGATACGCAGTATTTT. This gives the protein CASSLGSAPTDTQYF.

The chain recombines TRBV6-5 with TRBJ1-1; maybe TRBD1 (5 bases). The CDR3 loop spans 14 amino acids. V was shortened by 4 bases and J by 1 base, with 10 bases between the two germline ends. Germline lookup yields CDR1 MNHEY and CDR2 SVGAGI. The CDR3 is CASSSDRENTEAFF. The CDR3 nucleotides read TGTGCCAGCAGTTCCGACAGAGAGAACACTGAAGCTTTCTTT.

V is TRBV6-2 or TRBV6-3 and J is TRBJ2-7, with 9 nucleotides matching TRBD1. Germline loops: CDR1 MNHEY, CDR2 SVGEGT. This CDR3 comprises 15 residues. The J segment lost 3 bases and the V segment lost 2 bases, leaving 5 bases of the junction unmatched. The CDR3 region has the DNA TGTGCCAGCAGTTACGTCGGGACAGGGAGCTACGAGCAGTACTTC. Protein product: CASSYVGTGSYEQYF.

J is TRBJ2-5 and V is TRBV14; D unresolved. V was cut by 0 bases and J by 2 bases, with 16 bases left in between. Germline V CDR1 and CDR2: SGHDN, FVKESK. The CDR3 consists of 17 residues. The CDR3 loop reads CASSQDLPARGQETQYF. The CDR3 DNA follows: TGTGCCAGCAGCCAAGATCTACCCGCCCGTGGGCAAGAGACCCAGTACTTC.

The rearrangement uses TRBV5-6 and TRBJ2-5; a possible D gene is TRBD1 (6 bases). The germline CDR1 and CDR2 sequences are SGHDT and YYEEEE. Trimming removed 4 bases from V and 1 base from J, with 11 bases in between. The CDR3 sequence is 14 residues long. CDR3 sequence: CASSKRQVQETQYF. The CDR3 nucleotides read TGTGCCAGCAGCAAAAGACAGGTCCAAGAGACCCAGTACTTC.

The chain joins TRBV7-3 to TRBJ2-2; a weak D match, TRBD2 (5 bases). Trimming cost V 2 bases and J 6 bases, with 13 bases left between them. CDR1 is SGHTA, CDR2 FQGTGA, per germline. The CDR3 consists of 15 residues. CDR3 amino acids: CASSLSLGDAGELFF. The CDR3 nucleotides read TGTGCCAGCAGCTTATCTTTGGGAGACGCCGGGGAGCTGTTTTTT.

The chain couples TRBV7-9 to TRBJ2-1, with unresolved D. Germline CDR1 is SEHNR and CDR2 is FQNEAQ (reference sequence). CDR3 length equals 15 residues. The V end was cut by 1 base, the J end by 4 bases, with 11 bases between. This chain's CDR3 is CASSLVLGQYNEQFF. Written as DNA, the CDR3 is TGTGCCAGCAGCTTAGTCCTAGGTCAGTACAATGAGCAGTTCTTC.

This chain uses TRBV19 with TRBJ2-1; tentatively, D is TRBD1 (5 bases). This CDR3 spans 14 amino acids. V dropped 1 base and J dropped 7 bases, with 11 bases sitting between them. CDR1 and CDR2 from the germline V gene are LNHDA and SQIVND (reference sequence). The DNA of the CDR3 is TGTGCCAGTAGTATAGGCACAGGAAGGAATGAGCAGTTCTTC. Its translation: CASSIGTGRNEQFF.

CDR3 DNA: TGTGCCAGTAGTATAGGGAGCGGGGGGGCCTACAATGAGCAGTTCTTC. Translated: CASSIGSGGAYNEQFF. This sequence joins TRBV19 and TRBJ2-1; the match to TRBD2 covers 10 bases. V was pared by 1 base and J by 2 bases, with 2 bases of the junction left unmatched. Germline CDR1 is LNHDA and CDR2 is SQIVND (reference sequence). The CDR3 is 16 amino acids.

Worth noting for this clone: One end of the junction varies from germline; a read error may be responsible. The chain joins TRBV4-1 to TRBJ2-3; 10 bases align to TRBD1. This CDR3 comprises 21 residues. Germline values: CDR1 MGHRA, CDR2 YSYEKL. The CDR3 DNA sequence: TGCGCCAGCAGGCAGGCCGGGGACAGGGGTGTTTCGGGCCCACGCACAAATACGCAGTATTTT. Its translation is CASRQAGDRGVSGPRTNTQYF.

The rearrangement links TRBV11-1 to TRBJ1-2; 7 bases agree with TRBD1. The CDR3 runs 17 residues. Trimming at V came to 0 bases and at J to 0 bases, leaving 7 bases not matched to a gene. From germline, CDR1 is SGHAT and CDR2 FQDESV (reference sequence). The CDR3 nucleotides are TGTGCCAGCAGCTTAGCATCGGGGGACAGAGCTAACTATGGCTACACCTTC. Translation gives CASSLASGDRANYGYTF. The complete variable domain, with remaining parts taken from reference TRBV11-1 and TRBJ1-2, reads EAEVAQSPRYKITEKSQAVAFWCDPISGHATLYWYRQILGQGPELLVQFQDESVVDDSQLPKDRFSAERLKGVDSTLKIQPAELGDSAMYLCASSLASGDRANYGYTFGSGTRLTVV.

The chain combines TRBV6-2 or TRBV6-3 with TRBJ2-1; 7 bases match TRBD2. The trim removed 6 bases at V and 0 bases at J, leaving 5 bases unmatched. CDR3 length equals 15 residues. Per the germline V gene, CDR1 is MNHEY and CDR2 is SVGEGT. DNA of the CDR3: TGTGCCAGCAGCCCCGGGGGGAGCTCCTACAATGAGCAGTTCTTC. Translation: CASSPGGSSYNEQFF.

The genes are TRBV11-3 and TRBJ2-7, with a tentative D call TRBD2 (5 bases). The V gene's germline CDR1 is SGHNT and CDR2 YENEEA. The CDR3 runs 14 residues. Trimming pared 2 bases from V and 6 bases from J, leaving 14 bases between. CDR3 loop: CASSLSGSYSEQYF. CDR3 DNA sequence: TGTGCCAGCAGCTTATCGGGGTCGTATAGCGAGCAGTACTTC.

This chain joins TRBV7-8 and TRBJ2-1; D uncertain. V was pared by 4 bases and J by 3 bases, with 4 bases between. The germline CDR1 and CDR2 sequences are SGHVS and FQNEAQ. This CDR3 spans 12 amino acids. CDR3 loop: CASSYHYNEQFF. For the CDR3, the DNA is TGTGCCAGCAGCTATCACTACAATGAGCAGTTCTTC.

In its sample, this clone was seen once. The CDR3 DNA follows: TGTGCCAGCTCACTTGATATTCTCTCAGGGGGCAGTTCACCCCTCCACTTT. Its translation is CASSLDILSGGSSPLHF. The chain combines TRBV18 with TRBJ1-6; 8 bases align to TRBD1. V shed 4 bases, J shed 9 bases, and the junction held 14 bases outside the gene matches. CDR1 KGHSH and CDR2 LQKENI come from the germline V gene. This CDR3 is 17 amino acids long.

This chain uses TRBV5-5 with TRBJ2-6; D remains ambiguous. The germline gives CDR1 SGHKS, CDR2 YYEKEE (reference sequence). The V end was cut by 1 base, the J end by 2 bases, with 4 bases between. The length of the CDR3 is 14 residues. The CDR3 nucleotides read TGTGCCAGCAGCTTGTCGGCTGGGGCCAACGTCCTGACTTTC. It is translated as CASSLSAGANVLTF.